Shown below are 26 T cell receptor beta chains from a single sample sequenced in a study of blood T cell repertoires in COVID-19. The method was immunoSEQ multiplex PCR; TCRdb's version includes in-frame clones alone and lacks a portion of them. The sample has about 80,000 clones; 65% to 85% are singletons. Source material: peripheral blood. The source is an elderly man with active or convalescent COVID-19.

V gene TRBV6-6 combines with J gene TRBJ2-5; 7 nucleotides agree with TRBD2. This CDR3 has 14 residues. Germline assignment: CDR1 MNHNY and CDR2 SVGAGI (reference sequence). V shed 5 bases and J 4 bases; nucleotides not matched to a gene: 7. This chain's CDR3 is CASSATREGETQYF. The CDR3 DNA follows: TGTGCCAGCAGTGCGACGAGGGAGGGAGAGACCCAGTACTTC.

The chain recombines TRBV3-1 (or the pseudogene TRBV3-2) with TRBJ2-3; D is possibly TRBD2 (5 bases). V lost 0 bases and J 10 bases, leaving 11 bases between the germline ends. CDR3 size: 13 residues. Germline CDR1 LGHDT, CDR2 YNNKEL (reference sequence). The CDR3 spells CASSQERAGAQYF. DNA of the CDR3: TGTGCCAGCAGCCAAGAGCGGGCCGGGGCGCAGTATTTT.

The gene calls are TRBV28 and TRBJ2-1; D possibly corresponds to TRBD2 (5 bases). Germline CDR1 is MDHEN and CDR2 is SYDVKM. Trimming stripped 7 bases from V and 3 bases from J, with 10 bases between. The CDR3 runs 13 residues. The CDR3 sequence: CASTTRDYNEQFF. CDR3 DNA: TGTGCCAGCACTACCCGGGACTACAATGAGCAGTTCTTC.

The J gene is TRBJ1-2, the V gene TRBV3-1 (or the pseudogene TRBV3-2), with TRBD1 matching 7 bases. V shed 1 base and J 3 bases; nucleotides not matched to a gene: 8. Germline V gene lookup returns CDR1 LGHDT and CDR2 YNNKEL (reference sequence). This CDR3 is built from 16 residues. CDR3 coding DNA: TGTGCCAGCAGCCAAGCGGGAGCAGGGGGGCACTATGGCTACACCTTC. Amino acids: CASSQAGAGGHYGYTF.

The chain recombines TRBV6-5 with TRBJ2-7, with 9 bases fitting TRBD1. The V segment lost 4 bases and the J segment 5 bases; nucleotides outside the gene matches: 6. Germline loops: CDR1 MNHEY, CDR2 SVGAGI. This CDR3 comprises 14 residues. This chain's CDR3 is CASSFRDRDDEQYF. CDR3 bases: TGTGCCAGCAGTTTCCGGGACAGGGACGACGAGCAGTACTTC.

The chain is built from TRBV7-2 and TRBJ1-1; tentative D call: TRBD1 (6 bases). The length of the CDR3 is 14 residues. V dropped 5 bases and J dropped 1 base, with 11 bases sitting between them. Germline V gene lookup returns CDR1 SGHTA and CDR2 FQGNSA. CDR3 DNA: TGTGCCAGCAGCCCGGGACAAAGGAACACTGAAGCTTTCTTT. It yields the protein CASSPGQRNTEAFF.

V usage is TRBV3-1 (or the pseudogene TRBV3-2) and J usage is TRBJ1-5; 8 bases fit TRBD1. The germline V gene encodes CDR1 LGHDT and CDR2 YNNKEL (reference sequence). The CDR3 spans 14 residues. Trimming cost V 1 base and J 9 bases; bases outside gene matches: 5. CDR3 sequence reads: CASSQGTGGRPQHF. The CDR3 DNA follows: TGTGCCAGCAGCCAAGGCACAGGGGGGCGGCCCCAGCATTTT.

The chain joins TRBV28 to TRBJ2-7; the match to TRBD2 covers 8 bases. Trimming at V came to 9 bases and at J to 0 bases, leaving 10 bases not matched to a gene. Per the germline V gene, CDR1 is MDHEN and CDR2 is SYDVKM. This CDR3 contains 15 residues. The CDR3 here is CASRAREGFSYEQYF. The CDR3, as DNA: TGTGCCAGTAGGGCCCGGGAGGGGTTCTCCTACGAGCAGTACTTC.

The sample holds one count of this clone. The chain links TRBV4-2 to TRBJ2-7, with 8 bases matching TRBD2. CDR1 is LGHNA and CDR2 is YNFKEQ in the germline V gene. Trimming took 0 bases from V and 5 from J; bases not matched to a gene: 6. The CDR3 spans 15 residues. This CDR3 reads CASSQDPGGRNEQYF. CDR3 DNA: TGTGCCAGCAGCCAAGACCCGGGAGGGCGGAACGAGCAGTACTTC.

The genes are TRBV6-5 and TRBJ2-2, with D maybe TRBD1 (6 bases). Germline V CDR1 and CDR2: MNHEY, SVGAGI. The CDR3 covers 13 residues. V was shortened by 5 bases and J by 9 bases, with 13 bases between the two germline ends. CDR3 amino acids: CASSLQGERELFF. CDR3 DNA: TGTGCCAGCAGTCTACAGGGCGAGAGGGAGCTGTTTTTT.

V and J are TRBV30 and TRBJ1-5; D is possibly TRBD1 (6 bases). V was shortened by 2 bases and J by 0 bases, with 20 bases between the two germline ends. Per the germline V gene, CDR1 is GTSNPN and CDR2 is SVGIG (reference sequence). This CDR3 has 18 residues. CDR3 in amino acids: CAWSPTGLGAGSNQPQHF. CDR3 DNA: TGTGCCTGGAGTCCGACAGGTCTCGGCGCCGGTAGCAATCAGCCCCAGCATTTT. Full variable domain (rest looked up from reference TRBV30 and TRBJ1-5): SQTIHQWPATLVQPVGSPLSLECTVEGTSNPNLYWYRQAAGRGLQLLFYSVGIGQISSEVPQNLSASRPQDRQFILSSKKLLLSDSGFYLCAWSPTGLGAGSNQPQHFGDGTRLSIL.

This clone was observed a few times. The chain joins TRBV9 to TRBJ1-5; no clear D gene. CDR3 size: 15 residues. Trimming removed 0 bases at V and 2 bases at J, with 9 bases between. Germline V gives CDR1 SGDLS, CDR2 YYNGEE. The chain's CDR3 is CASSVDSQGNQPQHF. In nucleotides, the CDR3 is TGTGCCAGCAGCGTAGATTCTCAGGGCAATCAGCCCCAGCATTTT.

This chain connects TRBV18 to TRBJ1-2; 9 bases fit TRBD1. V was pared by 6 bases and J by 1 base, with 6 bases of the junction left unmatched. The CDR3 consists of 15 residues. Germline V gene lookup returns CDR1 KGHSH and CDR2 LQKENI. CDR3 amino acids: CASSPGQGNNYGYTF. The CDR3, as DNA: TGTGCCAGCTCTCCGGGACAGGGAAATAACTATGGCTACACCTTC.

This clone was found a few times. The chain is built from TRBV30 and TRBJ1-2; TRBD1 matches at 7 bases. The CDR3 contains 14 residues. CDR1 and CDR2 (germline): GTSNPN, SVGIG (reference sequence). V lost 3 bases and J lost 8; bases outside the gene matches: 12. The CDR3 bases are TGTGCCTGGAGGACCCCGCACAGGGGTGGAGGCTACACCTTC. Translating it yields CAWRTPHRGGGYTF.

This clone was counted a single time. The chain uses TRBV5-1 and TRBJ2-5, with a weak D call TRBD1 (5 bases). The CDR3 runs to 18 residues. Germline V lookup: CDR1 SGHRS, CDR2 YFSETQ. The V end lost 1 base, the J end lost 1 base, and 20 bases lay between the germline ends. The CDR3 here is CASSLTSGRVASQETQYF. Written as DNA, the CDR3 is TGCGCCAGCAGCTTGACCTCCGGCAGGGTGGCCTCCCAAGAGACCCAGTACTTC.

The rearrangement links TRBV7-2 to TRBJ2-7, with 9 positions matching TRBD2. The CDR3 has 15 residues. The ends lost 1 base at V and 3 bases at J; junction bases unmatched: 4. Germline V gene lookup returns CDR1 SGHTA and CDR2 FQGNSA. CDR3 sequence reads: CASSLGRGRVYEQYF. The DNA for the CDR3 is TGTGCCAGCAGCTTAGGGCGCGGGAGGGTCTACGAGCAGTACTTC.

The genes are TRBV6-5 and TRBJ2-1, with unresolved D. The germline V gene encodes CDR1 MNHEY and CDR2 SVGAGI. The V end lost 0 bases, the J end lost 6 bases, and 3 bases lay between the germline ends. CDR3 length: 12 residues. CDR3 nucleotides: TGTGCCAGCAGTTACTCTAGCAATGAGCAGTTCTTC. It specifies CASSYSSNEQFF.

The rearrangement uses TRBV3-1 (or the pseudogene TRBV3-2) and TRBJ1-1, with D uncertain. This CDR3 is built from 14 residues. Germline V gene lookup returns CDR1 LGHDT and CDR2 YNNKEL (reference sequence). V was cut by 1 base and J by 4 bases, with 10 bases left in between. CDR3 sequence (DNA): TGTGCCAGCAGCCAAGGCTGGGAGGGCACTGAAGCTTTCTTT. Translation gives CASSQGWEGTEAFF.

This clone was seen more than once but under ten times. The J gene is TRBJ1-2, the V gene TRBV5-4; 8 bases align to TRBD1. Germline V gives CDR1 SGHNT, CDR2 YYREEE (reference sequence). V shed 4 bases and J 3 bases; nucleotides not matched to a gene: 2. This CDR3 region has 13 residues. CDR3 in DNA: TGTGCCAGCAGCCTGGGACAGGACTATGGCTACACCTTC. Protein: CASSLGQDYGYTF. Full variable domain (rest looked up from reference TRBV5-4 and TRBJ1-2): ETGVTQSPTHLIKTRGQQVTLRCSSQSGHNTVSWYQQALGQGPQFIFQYYREEENGRGNFPPRFSGLQFPNYSSELNVNALELDDSALYLCASSLGQDYGYTFGSGTRLTVV.

The genes are TRBV7-2 and TRBJ1-1; 8 bases agree with TRBD1. Trimming removed 3 bases from V and 1 base from J; junction bases left unmatched: 1. Germline V gives CDR1 SGHTA, CDR2 FQGNSA. This CDR3 is 14 amino acids long. The CDR3 reads CASSFDRGNTEAFF. CDR3 DNA sequence: TGTGCCAGCAGCTTCGACAGGGGGAACACTGAAGCTTTCTTT.

The chain links TRBV24-1 to TRBJ1-2; 11 bases are a match to TRBD1. Trimming cost V 6 bases and J 7 bases; bases outside gene matches: 6. Germline V gene sequence: CDR1 KGHDR, CDR2 SFDVKD. This CDR3 is 14 amino acids long. This CDR3 reads CATSPGQGVSGYTF. The DNA of the CDR3 is TGTGCCACCAGTCCGGGACAGGGGGTATCTGGCTACACCTTC.

CDR3 nucleotides: TGCGCCAGCAGCAACACCGAGGGCGAGCAGTACTTC. As protein: CASSNTEGEQYF. The chain combines TRBV23-1 with TRBJ2-7; weak D call: TRBD2 (5 bases). TRBV23-1 is filed as an ORF, its function uncertain. The CDR3 sequence is 12 residues long. The germline V and J ends were trimmed by 6 bases and 6 bases, with 12 bases remaining between them.

On this clone itself: The same CDR3 arises from other DNA sequences in this sample as well. The CDR3 protein is CASSYPGQTYEQYF. The CDR3 DNA is TGTGCCAGCAGTTACCCGGGACAGACGTACGAGCAGTACTTC. This chain links TRBV6-5 with TRBJ2-7; 7 nucleotides agree with TRBD1. The V segment lost 2 bases and the J segment 4 bases; nucleotides outside the gene matches: 5. This CDR3 spans 14 amino acids. Germline CDR1 is MNHEY and CDR2 is SVGAGI.

J is TRBJ2-5 and V is TRBV20-1; D remains unclear. CDR1 DFQATT and CDR2 SNEGSKA come from the germline V gene (reference sequence). CDR3 length equals 11 residues. Trimming took off 4 bases at V and 3 bases at J, with 6 bases between the two ends. The CDR3, as DNA: TGCAGTGCTACAGTCGAAGAGACCCAGTACTTC. As protein: CSATVEETQYF.

This clone was recorded a few times. The J gene is TRBJ2-1, the V gene TRBV7-3; 7 nucleotides match TRBD2. This CDR3 contains 15 residues. The junction had 4 bases not matched to a gene; V was cut back by 2 bases and J by 3 bases. Germline V CDR1 and CDR2: SGHTA, FQGTGA. The CDR3 sequence: CASSLVTSHYNEQFF. The CDR3 DNA follows: TGTGCCAGCAGCTTAGTGACTAGCCACTACAATGAGCAGTTCTTC.

The J gene is TRBJ2-7, the V gene TRBV11-2; 8 nucleotides line up with TRBD1. J lost 5 bases, V lost 5 bases, and 11 bases had no gene match. CDR3 length equals 15 residues. The germline CDR1 and CDR2 sequences are SGHAT and FQNNGV. The CDR3 DNA is TGTGCCAGCAGCCCGATCAGGGGGCTGAGAGACGAGCAGTACTTC. This encodes CASSPIRGLRDEQYF.